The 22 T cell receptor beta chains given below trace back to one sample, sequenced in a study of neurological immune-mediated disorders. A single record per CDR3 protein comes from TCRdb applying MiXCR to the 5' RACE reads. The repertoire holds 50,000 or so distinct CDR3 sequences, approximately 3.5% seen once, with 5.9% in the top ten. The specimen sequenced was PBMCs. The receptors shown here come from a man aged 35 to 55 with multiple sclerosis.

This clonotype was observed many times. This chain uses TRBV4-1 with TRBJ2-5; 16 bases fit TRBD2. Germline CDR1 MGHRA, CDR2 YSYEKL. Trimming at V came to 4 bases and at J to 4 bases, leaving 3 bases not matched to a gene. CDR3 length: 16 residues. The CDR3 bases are TGCGCCAGCAGCCTGGGACTAGCGGGGGGGCCAGAGACCCAGTACTTC. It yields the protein CASSLGLAGGPETQYF.

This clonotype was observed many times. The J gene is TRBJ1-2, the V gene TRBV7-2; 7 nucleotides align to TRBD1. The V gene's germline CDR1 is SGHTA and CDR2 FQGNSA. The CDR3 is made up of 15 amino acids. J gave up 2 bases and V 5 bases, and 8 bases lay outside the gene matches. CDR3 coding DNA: TGTGCCAGCAGCCCCCAAGGACAGGAGAACTATGGCTACACCTTC. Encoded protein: CASSPQGQENYGYTF.

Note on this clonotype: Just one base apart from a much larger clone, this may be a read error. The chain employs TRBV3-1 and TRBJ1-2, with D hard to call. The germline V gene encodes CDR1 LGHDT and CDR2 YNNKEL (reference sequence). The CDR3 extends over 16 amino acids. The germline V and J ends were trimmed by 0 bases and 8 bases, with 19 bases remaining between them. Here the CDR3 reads CASSQEERRKGGGYTF. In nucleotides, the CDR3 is TGTGCCAGCAGCCAAGAGGAGCGCAGGAAGGGCGGAGGCTACACCTTC. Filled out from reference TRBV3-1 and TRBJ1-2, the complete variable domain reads DTAVSQTPKYLVTQMGNDKSIKCEQNLGHDTMYWYKQDSKKFLKIMFSYNNKELIINETVPNRFSPKSPDKAHLNLHINSLELGDSAVYFCASSQEERRKGGGYTFGSGTRLTVV.

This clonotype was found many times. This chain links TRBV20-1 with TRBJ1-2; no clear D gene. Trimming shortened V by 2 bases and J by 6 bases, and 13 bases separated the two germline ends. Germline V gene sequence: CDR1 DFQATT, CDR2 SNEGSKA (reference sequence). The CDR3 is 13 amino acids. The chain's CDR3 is CSARPPGLHGYTF. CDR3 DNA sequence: TGCAGTGCTAGACCCCCAGGTTTGCATGGCTACACCTTC.

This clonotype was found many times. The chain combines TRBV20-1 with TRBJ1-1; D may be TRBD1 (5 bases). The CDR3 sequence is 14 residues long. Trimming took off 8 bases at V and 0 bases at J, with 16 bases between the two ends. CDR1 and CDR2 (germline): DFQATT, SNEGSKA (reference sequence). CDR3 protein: CSYPGLFMNTEAFF. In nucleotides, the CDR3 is TGCAGTTACCCGGGACTCTTTATGAACACTGAAGCTTTCTTT.

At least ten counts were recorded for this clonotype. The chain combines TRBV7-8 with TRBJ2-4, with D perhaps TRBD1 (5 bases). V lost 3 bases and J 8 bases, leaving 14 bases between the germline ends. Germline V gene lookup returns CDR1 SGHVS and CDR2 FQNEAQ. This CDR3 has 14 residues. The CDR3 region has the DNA TGTGCCAGCAGCTTGGGGCAGGGCTTACACATTCAGTACTTC. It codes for CASSLGQGLHIQYF.

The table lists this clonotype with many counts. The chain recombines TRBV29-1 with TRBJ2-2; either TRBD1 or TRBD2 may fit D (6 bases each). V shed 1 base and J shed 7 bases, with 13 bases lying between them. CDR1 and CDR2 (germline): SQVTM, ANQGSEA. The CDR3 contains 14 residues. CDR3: CSVEGYGGHGELFF. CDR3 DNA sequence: TGCAGCGTTGAAGGGTACGGGGGCCACGGGGAGCTGTTTTTT.

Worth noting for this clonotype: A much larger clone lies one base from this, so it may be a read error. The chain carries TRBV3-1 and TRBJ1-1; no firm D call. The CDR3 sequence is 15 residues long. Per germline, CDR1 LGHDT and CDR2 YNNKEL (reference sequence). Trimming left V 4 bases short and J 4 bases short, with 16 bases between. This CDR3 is CASSRHEGVGTEAFF. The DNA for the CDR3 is TGTGCCAGCAGCCGACATGAGGGTGTGGGCACTGAAGCTTTCTTT.

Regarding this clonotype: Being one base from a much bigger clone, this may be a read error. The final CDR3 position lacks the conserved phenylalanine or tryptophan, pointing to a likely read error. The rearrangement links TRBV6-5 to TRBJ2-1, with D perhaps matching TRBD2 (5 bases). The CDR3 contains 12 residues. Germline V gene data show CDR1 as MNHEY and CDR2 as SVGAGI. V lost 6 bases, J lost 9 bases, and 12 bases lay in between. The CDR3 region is CASSPGGPEQFC. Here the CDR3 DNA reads TGTGCCAGCAGCCCCGGAGGACCTGAGCAGTTCTGC.

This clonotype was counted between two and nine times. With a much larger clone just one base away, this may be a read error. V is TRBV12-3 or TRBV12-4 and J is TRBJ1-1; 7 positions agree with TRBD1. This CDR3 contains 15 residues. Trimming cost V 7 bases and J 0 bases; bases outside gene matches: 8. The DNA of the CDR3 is TGTGCCAGCAACATACAGGGGTTAATGAACACTGAAGCTTTCTTT. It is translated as CASNIQGLMNTEAFF.

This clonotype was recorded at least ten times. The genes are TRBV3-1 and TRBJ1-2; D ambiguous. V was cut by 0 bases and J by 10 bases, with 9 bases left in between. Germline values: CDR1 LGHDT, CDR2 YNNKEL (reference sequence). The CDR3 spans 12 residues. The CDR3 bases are TGTGCCAGCAGCCAAGATCGGAATGTCTACACCTTC. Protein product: CASSQDRNVYTF.

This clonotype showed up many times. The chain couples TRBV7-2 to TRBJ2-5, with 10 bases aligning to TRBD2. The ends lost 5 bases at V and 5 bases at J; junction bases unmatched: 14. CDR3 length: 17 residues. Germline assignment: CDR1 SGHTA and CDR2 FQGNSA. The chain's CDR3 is CASSRDWSGGAMETQYF. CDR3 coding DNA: TGTGCCAGCAGCCGAGATTGGAGCGGGGGGGCAATGGAGACCCAGTACTTC.

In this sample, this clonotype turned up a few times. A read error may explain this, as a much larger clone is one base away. The CDR3 nucleotides read TGCGCCAGCAGCAAAGACAGTAACTATGGCTACACCTTC. Translated: CASSKDSNYGYTF. The chain uses TRBV4-1 and TRBJ1-2, with D possibly being TRBD1 (5 bases). The CDR3 has 13 residues. From germline, CDR1 is MGHRA and CDR2 YSYEKL.

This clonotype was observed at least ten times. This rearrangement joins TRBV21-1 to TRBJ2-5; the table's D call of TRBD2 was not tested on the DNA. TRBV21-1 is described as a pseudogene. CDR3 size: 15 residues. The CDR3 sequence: CASSKEEGMGETQYF. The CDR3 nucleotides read TGTGCCAGCAGCAAAGAGGAGGGAATGGGCGAGACCCAGTACTTC.

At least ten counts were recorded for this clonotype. The CDR3 protein is CSAKGRTYEQYF. The DNA for the CDR3 is TGCAGTGCTAAGGGCCGGACCTACGAGCAGTACTTC. The rearrangement uses TRBV20-1 and TRBJ2-7; D gene ambiguous. This CDR3 contains 12 residues. Germline assignment: CDR1 DFQATT and CDR2 SNEGSKA (reference sequence). Between the trimmed V and J ends, which lost 4 bases and 2 bases, there was a span of 9 bases.

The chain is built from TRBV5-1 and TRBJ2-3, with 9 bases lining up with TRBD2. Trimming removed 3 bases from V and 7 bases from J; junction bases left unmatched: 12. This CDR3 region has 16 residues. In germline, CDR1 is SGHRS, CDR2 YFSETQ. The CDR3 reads CASSSGAGGITNTQYF. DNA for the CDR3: TGCGCCAGCAGCTCAGGAGCGGGGGGAATTACCAATACGCAGTATTTT.

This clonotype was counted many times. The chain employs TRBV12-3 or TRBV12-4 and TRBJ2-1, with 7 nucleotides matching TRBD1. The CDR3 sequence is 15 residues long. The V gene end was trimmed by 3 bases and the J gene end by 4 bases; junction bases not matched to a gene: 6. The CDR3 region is CASSLRGGAYNEQFF. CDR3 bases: TGTGCCAGCAGTTTGAGAGGGGGCGCGTACAATGAGCAGTTCTTC.

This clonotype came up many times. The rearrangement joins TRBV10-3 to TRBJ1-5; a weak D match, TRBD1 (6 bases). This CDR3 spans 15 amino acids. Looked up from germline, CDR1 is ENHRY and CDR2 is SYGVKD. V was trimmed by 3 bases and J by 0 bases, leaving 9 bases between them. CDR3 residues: CAISDSGVSNQPQHF. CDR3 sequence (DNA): TGTGCCATCAGTGACTCAGGGGTTAGCAATCAGCCCCAGCATTTT.

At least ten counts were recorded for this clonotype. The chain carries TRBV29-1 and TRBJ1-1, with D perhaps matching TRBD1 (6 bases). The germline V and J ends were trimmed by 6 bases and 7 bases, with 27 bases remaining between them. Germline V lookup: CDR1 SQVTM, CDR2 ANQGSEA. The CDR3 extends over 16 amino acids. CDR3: CSVVPGGAQASSEAFF. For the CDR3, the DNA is TGCAGCGTCGTCCCGGGGGGGGCACAAGCCTCGAGTGAAGCTTTCTTT.

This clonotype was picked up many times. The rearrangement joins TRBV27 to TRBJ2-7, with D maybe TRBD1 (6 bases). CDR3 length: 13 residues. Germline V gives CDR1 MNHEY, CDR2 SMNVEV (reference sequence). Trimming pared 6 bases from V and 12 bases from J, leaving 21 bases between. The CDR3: CASRRDLSGVRYF. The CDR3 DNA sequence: TGTGCCAGCAGACGAGATCTATCAGGGGTGCGGTACTTC.

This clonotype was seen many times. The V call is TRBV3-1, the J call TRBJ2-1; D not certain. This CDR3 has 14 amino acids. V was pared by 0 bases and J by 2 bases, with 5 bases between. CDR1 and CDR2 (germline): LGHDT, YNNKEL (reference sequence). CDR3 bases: TGTGCCAGCAGCCAAGACACAGCCTACAATGAGCAGTTCTTC. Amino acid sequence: CASSQDTAYNEQFF.

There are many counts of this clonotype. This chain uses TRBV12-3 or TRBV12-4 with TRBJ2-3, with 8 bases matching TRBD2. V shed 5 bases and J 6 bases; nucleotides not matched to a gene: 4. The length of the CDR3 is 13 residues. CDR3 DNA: TGTGCCAGCAGTATCGGGGGGGCGGATACGCAGTATTTT. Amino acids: CASSIGGADTQYF.